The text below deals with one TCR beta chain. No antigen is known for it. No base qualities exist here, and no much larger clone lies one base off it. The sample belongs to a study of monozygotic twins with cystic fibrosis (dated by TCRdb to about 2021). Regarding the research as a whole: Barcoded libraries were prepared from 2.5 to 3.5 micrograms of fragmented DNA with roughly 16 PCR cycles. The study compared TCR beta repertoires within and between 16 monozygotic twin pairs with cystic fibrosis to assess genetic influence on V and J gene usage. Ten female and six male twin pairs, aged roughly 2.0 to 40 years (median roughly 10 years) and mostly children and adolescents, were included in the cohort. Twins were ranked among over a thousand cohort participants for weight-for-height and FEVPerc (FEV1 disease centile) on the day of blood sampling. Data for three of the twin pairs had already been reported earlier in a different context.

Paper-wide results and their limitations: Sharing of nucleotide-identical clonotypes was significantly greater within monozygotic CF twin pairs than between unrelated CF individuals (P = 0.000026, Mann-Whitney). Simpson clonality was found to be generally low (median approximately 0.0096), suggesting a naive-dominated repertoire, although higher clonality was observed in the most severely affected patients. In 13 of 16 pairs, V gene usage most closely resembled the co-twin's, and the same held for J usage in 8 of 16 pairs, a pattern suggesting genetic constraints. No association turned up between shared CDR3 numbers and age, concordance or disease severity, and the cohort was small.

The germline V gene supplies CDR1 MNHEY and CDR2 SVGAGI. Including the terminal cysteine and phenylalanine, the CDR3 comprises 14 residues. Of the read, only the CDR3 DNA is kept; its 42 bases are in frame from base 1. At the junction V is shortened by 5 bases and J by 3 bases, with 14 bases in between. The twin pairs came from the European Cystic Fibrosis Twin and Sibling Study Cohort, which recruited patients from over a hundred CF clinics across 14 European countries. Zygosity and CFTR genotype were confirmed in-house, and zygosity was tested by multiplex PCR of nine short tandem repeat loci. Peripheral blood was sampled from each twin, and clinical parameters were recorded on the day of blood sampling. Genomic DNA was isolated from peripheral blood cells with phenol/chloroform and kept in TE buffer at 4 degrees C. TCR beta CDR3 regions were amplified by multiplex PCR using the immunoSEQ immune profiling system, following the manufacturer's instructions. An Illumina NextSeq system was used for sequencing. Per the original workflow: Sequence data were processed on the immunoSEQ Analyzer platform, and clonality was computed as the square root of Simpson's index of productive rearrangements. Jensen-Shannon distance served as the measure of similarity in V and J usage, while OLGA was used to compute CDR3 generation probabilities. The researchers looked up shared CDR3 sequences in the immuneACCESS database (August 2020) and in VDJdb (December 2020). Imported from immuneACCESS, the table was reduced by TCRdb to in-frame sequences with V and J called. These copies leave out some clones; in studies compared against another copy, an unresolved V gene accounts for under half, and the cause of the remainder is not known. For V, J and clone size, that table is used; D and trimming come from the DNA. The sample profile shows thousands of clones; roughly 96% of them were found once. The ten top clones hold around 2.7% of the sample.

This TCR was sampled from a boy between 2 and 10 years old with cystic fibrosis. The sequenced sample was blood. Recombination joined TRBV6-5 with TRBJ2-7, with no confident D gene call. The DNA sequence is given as TGTGCCAGCAGTCTTTCGACCTCGGACTACGAGCAGTACTTC. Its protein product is CASSLSTSDYEQYF.